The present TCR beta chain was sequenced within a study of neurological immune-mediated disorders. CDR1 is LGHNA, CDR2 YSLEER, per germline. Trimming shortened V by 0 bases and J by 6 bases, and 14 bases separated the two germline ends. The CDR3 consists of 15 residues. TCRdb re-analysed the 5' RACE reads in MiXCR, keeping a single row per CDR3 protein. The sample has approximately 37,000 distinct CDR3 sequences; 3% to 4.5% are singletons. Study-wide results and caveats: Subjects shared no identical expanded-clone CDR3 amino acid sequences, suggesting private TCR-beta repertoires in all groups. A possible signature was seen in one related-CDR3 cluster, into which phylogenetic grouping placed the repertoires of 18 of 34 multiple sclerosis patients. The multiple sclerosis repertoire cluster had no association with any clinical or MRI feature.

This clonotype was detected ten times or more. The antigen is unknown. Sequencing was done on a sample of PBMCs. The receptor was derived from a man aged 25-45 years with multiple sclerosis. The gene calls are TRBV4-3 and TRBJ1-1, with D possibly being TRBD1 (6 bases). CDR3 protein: CASSQDLTGLAEAFF. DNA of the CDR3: TGCGCCAGCAGCCAAGATCTAACAGGGCTGGCTGAAGCTTTCTTT.